Listed below are T cell receptor beta chains from one sample, sequenced in a study of shared clonotypes between healthy human individuals. Data came from immunoSEQ multiplex PCR; TCRdb stores just in-frame clones and leaves some out. The sample has under 2.5 million clones; approximately 90% are singletons. Sequences were obtained from naive CD4+ T cells from PBMCs. These receptors came from a man between 18 and 29 years old in good health. Some clones in this sample may be carry-over from other donors' samples. Each CDR3 is given with its conserved first and last residue. The order of the fields is J gene, V gene, clone size, CDR3 protein. Where a row states a size, it is once, few, many or the class of an expanded clone; other rows omit it.

>TRBJ2-7|TRBV2|-
CASSDGQGSYEQYF
>TRBJ1-1|TRBV29-1|few
CSVLPRRENTEAFF
>TRBJ2-7|TRBV9|-
CASSPLMTGNEQYF
>TRBJ2-7|TRBV6-1|-
CASSEGAPFSYEQYF
>TRBJ2-2|TRBV11-2|-
CASSLVFSGSTNTGELFF
>TRBJ2-1|TRBV6-1|-
CASSEFYYNEQFF
>TRBJ2-7|TRBV7-2|-
CASSYSRASLYEQYF
>TRBJ1-3|TRBV9|-
CASSVDTVAGNTIYF
>TRBJ2-5|TRBV2|-
CASSELRQETQYF
>TRBJ1-1|TRBV7-8|-
CASSYNRAPTSDTEAFF
>TRBJ2-7|TRBV5-1|-
CASSRPGLANEQYF
>TRBJ2-2|TRBV2|-
CASSEGRTTGELFF
>TRBJ1-2|TRBV7-2|-
CASSLVSDPTF
>TRBJ1-3|TRBV6-6|-
CASSFGRVETGNTIYF
>TRBJ2-5|TRBV7-6|-
CASSLFQGQETQYF
>TRBJ1-2|TRBV28|-
CASRPPGGLYGYTF
>TRBJ2-7|TRBV6-1|-
CASEWVAGPAYEQYF
>TRBJ1-2|TRBV6-5|once
CASSSIGGQRHGYTF
>TRBJ2-3|TRBV7-3|-
CASSSGRTDTQYF
>TRBJ2-1|TRBV5-1|-
CASSPIPDSNEQFF
>TRBJ2-2|TRBV19|-
CASSRQGVYTGELFF
>TRBJ1-4|TRBV7-9|-
CASSQLPTQLKLFF
>TRBJ1-1|TRBV5-1|-
CASRYASDRVEAFF
>TRBJ2-3|TRBV4-2|-
CASSQYPGTSGYTDTQYF
>TRBJ2-6|TRBV6-5|-
CASSARWSGANVLTF